The 21 T cell receptor beta chains below were found in one sample sequenced in a study of regulatory T cells in long-lasting Graves disease (dated by TCRdb to about 2021). This sample's time point label indicates: persistent/refractory GD, antithyroid drugs over 5 years with positive TRAb. For both TCR sequencing and RNA sequencing, RNA was extracted from PBMCs using TRIzol. Library method: multiplex PCR. Reads for this sample came from an Illumina HiSeq 4000. CDR3 regions were amplified by Arm-PCR with iRepertoire HTBI primers to construct TCR beta libraries. TCRdb reran the public reads through fastp at Q25 and MiXCR, keeping productive beta chains. Rows are combined by CDR3 protein, so each entry shows the most common genes and DNA. Here the sample has 420,000 or so distinct CDR3 sequences; around 22% occur a single time. About a quarter of the sample goes to the ten largest clones. Sample: peripheral blood mononuclear cells (PBMCs), taken when the disease was refractory, from a patient treated with antithyroid drugs. These receptors all come from a female donor with Graves disease.

The chain is built from TRBV5-5 and TRBJ2-5; 7 bases line up with TRBD1. The trim removed 4 bases at V and 5 bases at J, leaving 8 bases unmatched. CDR3 length equals 14 residues. The V gene's germline CDR1 is SGHKS and CDR2 YYEKEE (reference sequence). The CDR3 protein is CASSAWSRGETQYF. The CDR3 bases are TGTGCCAGCAGCGCCTGGAGCAGGGGGGAGACCCAGTACTTC.

This clonotype showed up many times. The chain has TRBV7-8 and TRBJ1-2, with D perhaps TRBD1 (6 bases). The germline V and J ends were trimmed by 2 bases and 4 bases, with 17 bases remaining between them. There are 16 residues in the CDR3. Germline assignment: CDR1 SGHVS and CDR2 FQNEAQ. The CDR3 loop is CASSLLLQGSLYGYTF. CDR3 sequence (DNA): TGTGCCAGCAGCTTACTCTTACAGGGATCCCTCTATGGCTACACCTTC.

The J gene is TRBJ2-7, the V gene TRBV6-2 or TRBV6-3, with TRBD2 matching over 8 bases. V was clipped by 7 bases and J by 7 bases; unmatched bases: 12. The CDR3 spans 14 residues. Germline values: CDR1 MNHEY, CDR2 SVGEGT. The CDR3 sequence: CASTLQGSGGEQYF. In nucleotides, the CDR3 is TGTGCCAGCACCTTACAGGGCAGCGGGGGTGAGCAGTACTTC.

This clonotype was seen only a few times. The gene calls are TRBV20-1 and TRBJ2-7, with TRBD1 identical over 9 bases. Germline loops: CDR1 DFQATT, CDR2 SNEGSKA (reference sequence). Trimming at V came to 6 bases and at J to 2 bases, leaving 5 bases not matched to a gene. The CDR3 has 13 amino acids. The chain's CDR3 is CSARGQGTYEQYF. The CDR3 DNA reads as TGCAGTGCCCGCGGACAGGGGACCTACGAGCAGTACTTC.

This chain joins TRBV12-3 or TRBV12-4 and TRBJ1-5; the match to TRBD1 covers 9 bases. The CDR3 has 16 residues. The ends lost 5 bases at V and 9 bases at J; junction bases unmatched: 14. The CDR3 sequence is CASSPHAGTGIRPQHF. DNA for the CDR3: TGTGCCAGCAGTCCGCACGCCGGGACAGGGATTCGGCCCCAGCATTTT.

The chain joins TRBV19 to TRBJ1-2, with TRBD1 matching over 12 bases. Germline CDR1 reads LNHDA; CDR2 reads SQIVND (reference sequence). The CDR3 runs 15 residues. The CDR3 nucleotides read TGTGCAGTTAGAAGTGCCGGGACAGGGGGCGTTGGCTACACCTTC. Protein sequence: CAVRSAGTGGVGYTF.

This clonotype was seen repeatedly, ten times or more. This CDR3 is CASSSTTSGRREQYF. The DNA of the CDR3 is TGTGCCAGCAGTTCGACCACTAGCGGGAGAAGGGAGCAGTACTTC. This chain connects TRBV28 to TRBJ2-7; the match to TRBD2 covers 11 bases. Germline assignment: CDR1 MDHEN and CDR2 SYDVKM. V gave up 4 bases and J gave up 7 bases; unmatched junction bases: 9. CDR3 length: 15 residues.

The chain recombines TRBV7-3 with TRBJ2-1; D is unclear. This CDR3 is 13 amino acids long. V gave up 5 bases and J gave up 4 bases, with 9 bases separating them. Germline CDR1 SGHTA, CDR2 FQGTGA. The CDR3 DNA follows: TGTGCCAGCAGCCCCGTGGTGTACAATGAGCAGTTCTTC. Residues: CASSPVVYNEQFF.

In this sample, this clonotype turned up many times. The V call is TRBV28, the J call TRBJ2-7; no definite D call. Looked up from germline, CDR1 is MDHEN and CDR2 is SYDVKM. This CDR3 spans 9 amino acids. The CDR3 bases are TGTGTCGGGCGGTACGAGCAGTACTTC. Translation: CVGRYEQYF. The full variable domain, its missing parts supplied by reference TRBV28 and TRBJ2-7, is DVKVTQSSRYLVKRTGEKVFLECVQDMDHENMFWYRQDPGLGLRLIYFSYDVKMKEKGDIPEGYSVSREKKERFSLILESASTNQTSMYLCVGRYEQYFGPGTRLTVT.

This clonotype was seen repeatedly, ten times or more. This chain links TRBV28 with TRBJ2-6; D gene ambiguous. The germline CDR1 and CDR2 sequences are MDHEN and SYDVKM. This CDR3 comprises 16 residues. V dropped 6 bases and J dropped 0 bases, with 12 bases sitting between them. CDR3 protein: CASRPPLSSGANVLTF. DNA for the CDR3: TGTGCCAGCAGACCGCCGCTAAGCTCTGGGGCCAACGTCCTGACTTTC.

At least ten counts were recorded for this clonotype. The chain recombines TRBV2 with TRBJ2-5, with TRBD2 matching over 8 bases. The trim removed 4 bases at V and 5 bases at J, leaving 3 bases unmatched. The CDR3 has 13 amino acids. CDR1 and CDR2 (germline): SNHLY, FYNNEI. CDR3 amino acids: CASSAGRAETQYF. The CDR3 DNA is TGTGCCAGCAGTGCCGGGAGGGCGGAGACCCAGTACTTC.

In this sample, this clonotype turned up many times. The V call is TRBV7-2, the J call TRBJ2-7; D unresolved. With 2 bases removed from V and 1 base from J, the gap between germline ends came to 9 bases. This CDR3 spans 14 amino acids. Germline lookup yields CDR1 SGHTA and CDR2 FQGNSA. This chain's CDR3 is CASSLMDGSYEQYF. For the CDR3, the DNA is TGTGCCAGCAGCTTAATGGACGGATCCTACGAGCAGTACTTC.

This clonotype has more than one count but fewer than ten. V usage is TRBV29-1 and J usage is TRBJ2-7; 8 positions agree with TRBD1. This CDR3 is 13 amino acids long. The germline CDR1 and CDR2 sequences are SQVTM and ANQGSEA. The junction had 10 bases not matched to a gene; V was cut back by 7 bases and J by 5 bases. The CDR3, as DNA: TGCAGCGCCAAGGGGTGGACAGGGAACGAGCAGTACTTC. It yields the protein CSAKGWTGNEQYF.

CDR3 in amino acids: CASTPGGVGNTEAFF. CDR3 DNA: TGTGCCAGTACCCCGGGAGGGGTCGGGAACACTGAAGCTTTCTTT. The rearrangement uses TRBV19 and TRBJ1-1; maybe TRBD1 (5 bases). This CDR3 is 15 amino acids long. Germline V CDR1 and CDR2: LNHDA, SQIVND (reference sequence). V was shortened by 7 bases and J by 1 base, with 16 bases between the two germline ends. The whole variable domain, remainder taken from reference TRBV19 and TRBJ1-1, is DGGITQSPKYLFRKEGQNVTLSCEQNLNHDAMYWYRQDPGQGLRLIYYSQIVNDFQKGDIAEGYSVSREKKESFPLTVTSAQKNPTAFYLCASTPGGVGNTEAFFGQGTRLTVV.

V gene TRBV30 combines with J gene TRBJ2-1; no firm D call. Trimming stripped 8 bases from V and 2 bases from J, with 7 bases between. Germline CDR1 reads GTSNPN; CDR2 reads SVGIG (reference sequence). The CDR3 is 11 residues long. This chain's CDR3 is CASLAYNEQFF. CDR3 in DNA: TGTGCCAGTCTAGCCTACAATGAGCAGTTCTTC. The full variable domain, in which reference TRBV30 and TRBJ2-1 provide the parts outside the CDR3, is SQTIHQWPATLVQPVGSPLSLECTVEGTSNPNLYWYRQAAGRGLQLLFYSVGIGQISSEVPQNLSASRPQDRQFILSSKKLLLSDSGFYLCASLAYNEQFFGPGTRLTVL.

V gene TRBV7-9 combines with J gene TRBJ2-2, with D uncertain. Trimming left V 8 bases short and J 5 bases short, with 18 bases between. Germline V gene data show CDR1 as SEHNR and CDR2 as FQNEAQ (reference sequence). The CDR3 loop spans 15 amino acids. CDR3 region: CASRGPLSRTGELFF. Here the CDR3 DNA reads TGTGCCAGCCGTGGCCCGCTAAGTCGGACCGGGGAGCTGTTTTTT. Drawing the rest from reference TRBV7-9 and TRBJ2-2, the complete variable domain is DTGVSQNPRHKITKRGQNVTFRCDPISEHNRLYWYRQTLGQGPEFLTYFQNEAQLEKSRLLSDRFSAERPKGSFSTLEIQRTEQGDSAMYLCASRGPLSRTGELFFGEGSRLTVL.

This chain connects TRBV6-5 to TRBJ2-7; 8 bases are shared with TRBD2. Germline V lookup: CDR1 MNHEY, CDR2 SVGAGI. The CDR3 is made up of 15 amino acids. After removal of 0 bases from V and 4 bases from J, the junction contained 5 bases not matched to a gene. CDR3 region: CASSYSDGLAYEQYF. The DNA of the CDR3 is TGTGCCAGCAGTTACTCGGACGGACTAGCTTACGAGCAGTACTTC.

There are many counts of this clonotype. This rearrangement joins TRBV10-3 to TRBJ2-7; no firm D call. CDR3 length: 14 residues. Germline CDR1 ENHRY, CDR2 SYGVKD. V dropped 4 bases and J dropped 3 bases, with 13 bases sitting between them. The CDR3, as DNA: TGTGCCATCAGTGCGGTAAGCTCGGACTACGAGCAGTACTTC. It specifies CAISAVSSDYEQYF.

The CDR3, as DNA: TGCGCCAGCAGCACCACCGGGACAGGGGGAAAGGCCAACGTCCTGACTTTC. Translation: CASSTTGTGGKANVLTF. The chain is built from TRBV5-1 and TRBJ2-6; TRBD1 aligns across 11 bases. The CDR3 is made up of 17 amino acids. CDR1 is SGHRS and CDR2 is YFSETQ in the germline V gene. V gave up 4 bases and J gave up 6 bases; unmatched junction bases: 9.

This clonotype has more than one count but fewer than ten. The chain links TRBV6-1 to TRBJ1-5, with D uncertain. The CDR3 runs 13 residues. Trimming took off 7 bases at V and 6 bases at J, with 13 bases between the two ends. Germline CDR1 and CDR2: MNHNS and SASEGT. The CDR3 DNA sequence: TGTGCCAGCACCCCGGGGTCGGTTCAGCCCCAGCATTTT. The encoded protein is CASTPGSVQPQHF.

A few counts support this clonotype. The rearrangement joins TRBV25-1 to TRBJ2-7, with D unresolved. CDR3 length: 12 amino acids. The V and J ends lost 7 bases and 5 bases respectively, with 12 bases between them. Germline assignment: CDR1 MGHDK and CDR2 SYGVNS. The CDR3 loop is CASTSGSHEQYF. In nucleotides, the CDR3 is TGTGCCAGCACCTCAGGTAGCCACGAGCAGTACTTC.